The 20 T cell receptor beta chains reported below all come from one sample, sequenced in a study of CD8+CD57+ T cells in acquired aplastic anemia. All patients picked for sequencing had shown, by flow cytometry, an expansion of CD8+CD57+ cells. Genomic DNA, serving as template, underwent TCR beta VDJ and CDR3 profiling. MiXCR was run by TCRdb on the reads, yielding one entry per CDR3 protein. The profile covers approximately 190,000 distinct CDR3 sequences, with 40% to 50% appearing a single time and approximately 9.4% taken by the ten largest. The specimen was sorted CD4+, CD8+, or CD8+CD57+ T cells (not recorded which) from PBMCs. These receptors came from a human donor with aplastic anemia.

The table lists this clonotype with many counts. The CDR3 DNA is TGCGCCAGCAGCCCGTCGCCGGGACTAGCGGGAGAGCAGTACTTC. Residues: CASSPSPGLAGEQYF. The V and J genes are TRBV5-1 and TRBJ2-7; TRBD2 aligns across 13 bases. CDR1 SGHRS and CDR2 YFSETQ come from the germline V gene. With 4 bases clipped from V and 7 bases from J, the junction kept 8 bases outside the gene matches. This CDR3 is built from 15 residues.

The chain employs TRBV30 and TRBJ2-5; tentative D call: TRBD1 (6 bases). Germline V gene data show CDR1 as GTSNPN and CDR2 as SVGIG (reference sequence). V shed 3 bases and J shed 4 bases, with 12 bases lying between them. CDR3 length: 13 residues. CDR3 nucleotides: TGTGCCTGGAGCCAGGGGAACGGAGAGACCCAGTACTTC. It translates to CAWSQGNGETQYF.

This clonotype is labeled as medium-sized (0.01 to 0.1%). This CDR3 reads CASSYSGSSPLHF. The CDR3 DNA follows: TGTGCCAGCAGCTACTCAGGGTCTTCACCCCTCCACTTT. The V and J genes are TRBV7-6 and TRBJ1-6; a possible D gene is TRBD1 (5 bases). The CDR3 is made up of 13 amino acids. V shed 4 bases and J shed 9 bases, with 10 bases lying between them. Germline V gene data show CDR1 as SGHVS and CDR2 as FNYEAQ.

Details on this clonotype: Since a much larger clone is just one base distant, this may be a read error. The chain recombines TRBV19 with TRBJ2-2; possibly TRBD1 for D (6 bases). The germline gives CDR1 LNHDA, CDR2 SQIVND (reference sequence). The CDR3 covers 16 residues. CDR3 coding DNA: TGTGCCAGTAGTTTTCAGATGGGGGCGAACACCGGGAAGCTGTTTTTT. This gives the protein CASSFQMGANTGKLFF.

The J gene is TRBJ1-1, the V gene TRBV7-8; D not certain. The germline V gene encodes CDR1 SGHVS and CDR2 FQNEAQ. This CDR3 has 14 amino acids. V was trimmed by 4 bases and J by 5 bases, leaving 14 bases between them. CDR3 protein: CASSSITIGTEAFF. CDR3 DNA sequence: TGTGCCAGCAGCTCGATCACGATTGGTACTGAAGCTTTCTTT.

This CDR3 reads CASSLFGPRGSYGYTF. CDR3 DNA sequence: TGCGCCAGCAGCTTGTTTGGTCCCCGGGGTTCCTATGGCTACACCTTC. The chain couples TRBV5-1 to TRBJ1-2; no firm D call. Germline-derived CDR1 and CDR2 are SGHRS and YFSETQ. Trimming took 1 base from V and 4 from J, leaving 17 bases between them. There are 16 residues in the CDR3. Full variable domain (remainder filled in from reference TRBV5-1 and TRBJ1-2): KAGVTQTPRYLIKTRGQQVTLSCSPISGHRSVSWYQQTPGQGLQFLFEYFSETQRNKGNFPGRFSGRQFSNSRSEMNVSTLELGDSALYLCASSLFGPRGSYGYTFGSGTRLTVV.

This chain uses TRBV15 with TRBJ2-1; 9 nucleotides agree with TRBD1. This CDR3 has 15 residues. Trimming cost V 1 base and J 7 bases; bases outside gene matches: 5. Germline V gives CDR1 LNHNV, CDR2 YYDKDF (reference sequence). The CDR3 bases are TGTGCCACCAGCAGAGTAGGGACAGGGAATAATGAGCAGTTCTTC. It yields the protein CATSRVGTGNNEQFF.

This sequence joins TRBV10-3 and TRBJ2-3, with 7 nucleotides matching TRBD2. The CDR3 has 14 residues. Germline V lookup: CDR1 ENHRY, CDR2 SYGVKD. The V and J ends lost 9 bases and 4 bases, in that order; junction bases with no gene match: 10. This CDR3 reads CAIFSGWEPDTQYF. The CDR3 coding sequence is TGTGCCATTTTTAGCGGGTGGGAGCCAGATACGCAGTATTTT.

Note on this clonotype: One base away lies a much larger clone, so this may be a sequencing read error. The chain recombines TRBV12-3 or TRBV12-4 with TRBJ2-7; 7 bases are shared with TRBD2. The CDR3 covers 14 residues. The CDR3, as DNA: TGTGCCAGCGCCCAGGGAGGGGCCCTTTACGCGCAGTACTTC. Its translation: CASAQGGALYAQYF.

The DNA of the CDR3 is TGTGCCGGGGACAGGGGTCGAGGCAATGAGCAGTTCTTC. Amino acids: CAGDRGRGNEQFF. The chain uses TRBV7-6 and TRBJ2-1; TRBD1 agrees at 10 bases. Germline V gene sequence: CDR1 SGHVS, CDR2 FNYEAQ. Trimming at V came to 11 bases and at J to 6 bases, leaving 7 bases not matched to a gene. This CDR3 is built from 13 residues.

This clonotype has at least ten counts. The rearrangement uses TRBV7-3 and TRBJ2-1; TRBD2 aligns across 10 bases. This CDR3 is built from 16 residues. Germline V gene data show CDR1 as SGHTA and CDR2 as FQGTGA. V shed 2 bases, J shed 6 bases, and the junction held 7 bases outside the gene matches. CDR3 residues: CASSLRSSGRFNEQFF. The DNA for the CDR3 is TGTGCCAGCAGCTTACGATCTAGCGGGAGATTCAATGAGCAGTTCTTC. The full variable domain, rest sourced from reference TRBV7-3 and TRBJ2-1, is GAGVSQTPSNKVTEKGKYVELRCDPISGHTALYWYRQSLGQGPEFLIYFQGTGAADDSGLPNDRFFAVRPEGSVSTLKIQRTERGDSAVYLCASSLRSSGRFNEQFFGPGTRLTVL.

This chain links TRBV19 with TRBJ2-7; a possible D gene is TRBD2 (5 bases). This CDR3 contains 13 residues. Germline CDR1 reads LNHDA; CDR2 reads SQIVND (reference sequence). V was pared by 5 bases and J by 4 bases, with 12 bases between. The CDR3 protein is CASSYKGVYEQYF. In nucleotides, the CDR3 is TGTGCCAGTAGTTACAAGGGAGTATACGAGCAGTACTTC.

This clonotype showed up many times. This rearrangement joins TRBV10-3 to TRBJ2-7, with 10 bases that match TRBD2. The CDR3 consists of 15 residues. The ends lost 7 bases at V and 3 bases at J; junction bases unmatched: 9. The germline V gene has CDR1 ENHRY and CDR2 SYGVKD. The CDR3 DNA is TGTGCCATCAAACCAGGACTAGCGGCTTTCTACGAGCAGTACTTC. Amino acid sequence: CAIKPGLAAFYEQYF.

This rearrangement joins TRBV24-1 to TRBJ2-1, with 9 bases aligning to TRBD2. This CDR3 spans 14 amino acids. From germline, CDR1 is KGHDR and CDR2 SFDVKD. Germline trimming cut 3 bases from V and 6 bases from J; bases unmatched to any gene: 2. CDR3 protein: CATSDSGRFNEQFF. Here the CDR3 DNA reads TGTGCCACCAGTGATAGCGGGAGGTTCAATGAGCAGTTCTTC.

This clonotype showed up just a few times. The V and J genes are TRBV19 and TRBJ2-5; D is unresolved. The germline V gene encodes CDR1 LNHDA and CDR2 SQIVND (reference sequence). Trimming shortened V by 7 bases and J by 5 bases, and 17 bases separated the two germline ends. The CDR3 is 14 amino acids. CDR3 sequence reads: CASMRTVAGETQYF. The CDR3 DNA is TGTGCCAGTATGCGGACGGTAGCCGGGGAGACCCAGTACTTC.

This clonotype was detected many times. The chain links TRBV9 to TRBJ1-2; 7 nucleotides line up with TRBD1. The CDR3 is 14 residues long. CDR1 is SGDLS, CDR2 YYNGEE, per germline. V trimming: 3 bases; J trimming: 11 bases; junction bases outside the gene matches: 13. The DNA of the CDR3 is TGTGCCAGCAGCGGAGGGGGGCGGGACAGCGGGTACACCTTC. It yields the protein CASSGGGRDSGYTF. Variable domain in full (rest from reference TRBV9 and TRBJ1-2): DSGVTQTPKHLITATGQRVTLRCSPRSGDLSVYWYQQSLDQGLQFLIQYYNGEERAKGNILERFSAQQFPDLHSELNLSSLELGDSALYFCASSGGGRDSGYTFGSGTRLTVV.

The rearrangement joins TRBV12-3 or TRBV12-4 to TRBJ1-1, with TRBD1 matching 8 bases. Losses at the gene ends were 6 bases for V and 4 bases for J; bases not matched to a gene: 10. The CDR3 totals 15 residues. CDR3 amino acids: CASSVNLDRATEAFF. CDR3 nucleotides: TGTGCCAGCAGCGTAAATTTGGACAGGGCCACTGAAGCTTTCTTT.

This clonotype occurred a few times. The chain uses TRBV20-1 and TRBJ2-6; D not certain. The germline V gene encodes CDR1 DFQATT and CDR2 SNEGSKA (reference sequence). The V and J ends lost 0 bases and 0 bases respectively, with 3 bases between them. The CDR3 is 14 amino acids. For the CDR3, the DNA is TGCAGTGCTAGAGATACCTCTGGGGCCAACGTCCTGACTTTC. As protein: CSARDTSGANVLTF.

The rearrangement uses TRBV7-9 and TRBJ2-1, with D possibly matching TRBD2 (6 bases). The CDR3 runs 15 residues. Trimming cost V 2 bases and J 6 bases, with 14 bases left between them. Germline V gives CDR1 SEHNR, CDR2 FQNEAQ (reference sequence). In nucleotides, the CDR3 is TGTGCCAGCAGCTTAAATGAGATCGGGGGCAATGAGCAGTTCTTC. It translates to CASSLNEIGGNEQFF.

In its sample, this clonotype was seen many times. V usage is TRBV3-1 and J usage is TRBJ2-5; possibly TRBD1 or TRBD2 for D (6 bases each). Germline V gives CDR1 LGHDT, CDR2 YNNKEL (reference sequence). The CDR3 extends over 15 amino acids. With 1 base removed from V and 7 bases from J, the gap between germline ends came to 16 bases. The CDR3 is CASSQGGAGKWTQYF. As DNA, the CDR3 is TGTGCCAGCAGCCAAGGGGGGGCCGGAAAGTGGACCCAGTACTTC.